One sample yielded the 15 T cell receptor beta chains listed below, sequenced in a study of blood T cell repertoires in COVID-19. Sequencing was performed with immunoSEQ multiplex PCR; in TCRdb, only in-frame clones are kept and a portion is missing. The sample comprises about 200,000 clones, 86% of which are singletons, and approximately 5% rests with the top ten. The source material was PBMCs or T cells enriched from blood (not recorded which). These receptor sequences come from a man between 40 and 49 years old with acute COVID-19.

The chain couples TRBV28 to TRBJ2-1; tentative D call: TRBD1 (6 bases). The CDR3 runs 14 residues. Per germline, CDR1 MDHEN and CDR2 SYDVKM. The ends were cut back, 8 bases at V and 6 bases at J, with 17 bases in the middle. The CDR3, as DNA: TGTGCCAGCGCCCTGGGGGCCTCACCCAATGAGCAGTTCTTC. Translated, it gives CASALGASPNEQFF. Full variable domain (missing parts from reference TRBV28 and TRBJ2-1): DVKVTQSSRYLVKRTGEKVFLECVQDMDHENMFWYRQDPGLGLRLIYFSYDVKMKEKGDIPEGYSVSREKKERFSLILESASTNQTSMYLCASALGASPNEQFFGPGTRLTVL.

The V gene is TRBV12-3 or TRBV12-4, the J gene TRBJ2-3; D ambiguous. The CDR3 spans 12 residues. The V gene lost 6 bases and the J gene lost 7 bases, with 11 bases spanning the gap. CDR3 bases: TGTGCCAGCAGCCCGAGTGTAAATACGCAGTATTTT. It yields the protein CASSPSVNTQYF.

The gene calls are TRBV2 and TRBJ1-6; D uncertain. V was trimmed by 2 bases and J by 7 bases, leaving 12 bases between them. There are 15 residues in the CDR3. Germline V gene sequence: CDR1 SNHLY, CDR2 FYNNEI. The CDR3 DNA sequence: TGTGCCAGCAGTGAAATTGGGCCGCCGAATTCACCCCTCCACTTT. It encodes CASSEIGPPNSPLHF.

The chain links TRBV27 to TRBJ1-5, with D possibly TRBD1 on 5 matching bases. The CDR3 has 13 residues. V lost 4 bases, J lost 7 bases, and 11 bases lay in between. Germline-derived CDR1 and CDR2 are MNHEY and SMNVEV (reference sequence). CDR3 in DNA: TGTGCCAGCAGTTCCAGGGAAAGACAGCCCCAGCATTTT. Translation: CASSSRERQPQHF.

This clone showed up just a few times. The V call is TRBV5-1, the J call TRBJ2-5, with 11 bases lining up with TRBD1. After removal of 4 bases from V and 5 bases from J, the junction contained 7 bases not matched to a gene. The CDR3 loop spans 15 amino acids. Germline V lookup: CDR1 SGHRS, CDR2 YFSETQ. The CDR3 bases are TGCGCCAGCAGCGAAAGGACAGGGGGCAGGGAGACCCAGTACTTC. Encoded protein: CASSERTGGRETQYF.

J is TRBJ2-5 and V is TRBV7-5; TRBD1 is the table's D call, not checked against the DNA. TRBV7-5 is recorded as a pseudogene. This CDR3 is built from 13 residues. The CDR3 protein is CARSTTGWETQYF. CDR3 nucleotides: TGTGCCAGAAGCACAACAGGGTGGGAGACCCAGTACTTC.

A few counts support this clone. The V and J genes are TRBV2 and TRBJ1-5; 9 bases line up with TRBD1. This CDR3 has 15 residues. The germline gives CDR1 SNHLY, CDR2 FYNNEI. With 3 bases clipped from V and 2 bases from J, the junction kept 2 bases outside the gene matches. DNA of the CDR3: TGTGCCAGCAGTGAGTGGACAGGGGGCAATCAGCCCCAGCATTTT. This translates into CASSEWTGGNQPQHF.

The CDR3 DNA follows: TGTGCCAGCAGCTATCGGACAGGTCGAATGTACGAGCAGTACTTC. It translates to CASSYRTGRMYEQYF. The chain has TRBV11-3 and TRBJ2-7; 7 nucleotides line up with TRBD1. Trimming at V came to 4 bases and at J to 4 bases, leaving 10 bases not matched to a gene. The V gene's germline CDR1 is SGHNT and CDR2 YENEEA. The CDR3 has 15 amino acids.

This clone occurred once. The chain has TRBV24-1 and TRBJ2-3, with D hard to call. Trimming cost V 6 bases and J 4 bases, with 13 bases left between them. In germline, CDR1 is KGHDR, CDR2 SFDVKD. The CDR3 length is 14 residues. The CDR3 coding sequence is TGTGCCACCAGTTCCCTACAGTCGGCAGATACGCAGTATTTT. It encodes CATSSLQSADTQYF.

The genes are TRBV28 and TRBJ2-1; D not certain. Germline lookup yields CDR1 MDHEN and CDR2 SYDVKM. Trimming pared 6 bases from V and 7 bases from J, leaving 16 bases between. The CDR3 is 14 residues long. CDR3 amino acids: CASSPYGGRNEQFF. As DNA, the CDR3 is TGTGCCAGCAGCCCCTACGGCGGAAGAAATGAGCAGTTCTTC.

The chain joins TRBV27 to TRBJ2-2; maybe TRBD2 (6 bases). The CDR3 contains 13 residues. Between the trimmed V and J ends, which lost 2 bases and 5 bases, there was a span of 6 bases. In germline, CDR1 is MNHEY, CDR2 SMNVEV (reference sequence). CDR3 in amino acids: CASSLGLTGELFF. For the CDR3, the DNA is TGTGCCAGCAGTTTAGGACTAACCGGGGAGCTGTTTTTT.

This clone was counted once. The J gene is TRBJ2-5, the V gene TRBV4-1, with TRBD2 matching 7 bases. V lost 1 base to trimming and J lost 4 bases; unmatched junction nucleotides: 6. The germline V gene has CDR1 MGHRA and CDR2 YSYEKL. The CDR3 contains 15 residues. The CDR3 sequence: CASSQAGTKGETQYF. The CDR3 bases are TGCGCCAGCAGCCAAGCCGGGACTAAAGGAGAGACCCAGTACTTC.

The chain joins TRBV4-3 to TRBJ1-1, with a tentative D call TRBD1 (6 bases). Germline V CDR1 and CDR2: LGHNA, YSLEER. This CDR3 region has 14 residues. Trimming left V 2 bases short and J 1 base short, with 8 bases between. The CDR3 nucleotides are TGCGCCAGCAGCCAACTAGGGGGGAACACTGAAGCTTTCTTT. Protein product: CASSQLGGNTEAFF.

The chain uses TRBV4-3 and TRBJ2-1; the D gene is possibly TRBD2 (5 bases). The germline V and J ends were trimmed by 4 bases and 8 bases, with 21 bases remaining between them. The CDR3 is 16 amino acids. Germline V gene data show CDR1 as LGHNA and CDR2 as YSLEER. The CDR3 DNA follows: TGCGCCAGCAGCCCTCGGCGGGCGGTCCCTTGGGATGAGCAGTTCTTC. It encodes CASSPRRAVPWDEQFF.

This clone was seen more than once but under ten times. This chain connects TRBV15 to TRBJ2-3; 10 bases are shared with TRBD2. Germline CDR1 is LNHNV and CDR2 is YYDKDF (reference sequence). This CDR3 is built from 17 residues. V lost 3 bases, J lost 3 bases, and 9 bases stayed unmatched. The CDR3 DNA follows: TGTGCCACCAGCAGTCTCATTCTAGCGGGAGTGACAGATACGCAGTATTTT. Residues: CATSSLILAGVTDTQYF.